The rows below give T cell receptor beta chains drawn from one sample of a study of cytomegalovirus exposure and HLA in healthy donors. The assay was immunoSEQ multiplex PCR, and TCRdb's table has in-frame clones only and misses some. The sample holds some 86,000 clones; 80% to 95% are singletons and the top ten take around 3.3%. Material for sequencing was PBMCs. The receptors originated from a woman in her 30s in good health and CMV-seronegative. Each CDR3 is given with its conserved first and last residue. Each record gives: J gene, clone size, D gene, V gene, CDR3 DNA, CDR3 protein. D genes are given only for firm matches. The size of a clone is reported for some rows only, either as once, few or many, or as a class for expanded clones.

TRBJ1-1	NA	NA	TRBV29-1	TGCAGCGCGACAGAGAAGCCTTGGGGCACTGAAGCTTTCTTT	CSATEKPWGTEAFF
TRBJ1-2	NA	TRBD1	TRBV18	TGTGCCAGCTCGCAGGGGACAGGGGGCCTCTATGGCTACACCTTC	CASSQGTGGLYGYTF
TRBJ2-7	once	TRBD2	TRBV9	TGTGCCAGCAGCGTAGACCCCGTTGGAGCGGGAGTTACCGAGCAGTACTTC	CASSVDPVGAGVTEQYF
TRBJ2-3	NA	TRBD1	TRBV7-2	TGTGCCAGCAGCTTAGCGGGACAGGGCACAGATACGCAGTATTTT	CASSLAGQGTDTQYF
TRBJ1-2	once	NA	TRBV6-5	TGTGCCAGCAGAGGAGAACACTATGGCTACACCTTC	CASRGEHYGYTF
TRBJ2-7	NA	TRBD1	TRBV29-1	TGCAGCGCTAACACAGGGGTAGTTGGATCCTACGAGCAGTACTTC	CSANTGVVGSYEQYF
TRBJ2-3	once	TRBD2	TRBV29-1	TGCAGCGTCGCACGACTAGCGGGAGACGGGACAGATACGCAGTATTTT	CSVARLAGDGTDTQYF
TRBJ2-3	NA	NA	TRBV4-3	TGCGCCAGCAGCCAAGATAGACGGAGACTGACAGATACGCAGTATTTT	CASSQDRRRLTDTQYF
TRBJ2-1	NA	TRBD2	TRBV7-9	TGTGCCAGCAGCTTAGCGGGAGGGTACAATGAGCAGTTCTTC	CASSLAGGYNEQFF
TRBJ1-2	NA	TRBD1	TRBV7-2	TGTGCCAGCAGCTCTGCCCCGGGACAGGGGGTCGATGGGTATGGCTACACCTTC	CASSSAPGQGVDGYGYTF
TRBJ1-1	NA	NA	TRBV2	TGTGCCAGCTCAGGACAAACTAAGAACACTGAAGCTTTCTTT	CASSGQTKNTEAFF
TRBJ2-1	NA	TRBD2	TRBV5-1	TGCGCCAGCAGCTCGTCACTAGCGGGAGGGCTCACGTTCTTC	CASSSSLAGGLTFF
TRBJ1-2	NA	NA	TRBV7-3	TGTGCCAGCAGCGAAGGGAGTAGAACCTATGGCTACACCTTC	CASSEGSRTYGYTF
TRBJ1-1	NA	NA	TRBV7-8	TGTGCCAGCAGCTTAGATAGCATGAACACTGAAGCTTTCTTT	CASSLDSMNTEAFF
TRBJ1-2	once	NA	TRBV7-8	TGTGCCAGCAGTAGGGACACCAACTATGGCTACACCTTC	CASSRDTNYGYTF
TRBJ1-1	NA	TRBD1	TRBV6-1	TGTGCCAGCAGTGAGACAGGGGGTTGGACTGAAGCTTTCTTT	CASSETGGWTEAFF
TRBJ2-5	NA	NA	TRBV28	TGTGCCAGCAATGGGGCTAGCGGGGGACAGGGAGAGACCCAGTACTTC	CASNGASGGQGETQYF
TRBJ1-3	NA	NA	TRBV29-1	TGCAGCGCCCGAATCGTAGATCCTGGAAACACCATATATTTT	CSARIVDPGNTIYF
TRBJ1-4	NA	NA	TRBV5-4	TGTGCCAGCAGCTTATTCTCGGACAGCAGAACAACTAATGAAAAACTGTTTTTT	CASSLFSDSRTTNEKLFF
TRBJ2-3	NA	NA	TRBV7-3	TGTGCCAGCAGCACAGGTGCCACAGATACGCAGTATTTT	CASSTGATDTQYF
TRBJ2-7	NA	NA	TRBV11-2	TGTGCCAGCAGCACCAGGGTCGGCGAGCAGTACTTC	CASSTRVGEQYF
TRBJ1-1	NA	NA	TRBV14	TGTGCCAGCAGCCAAGATAGGGGTCTGATCAGTGGAGCTTTCTTT	CASSQDRGLISGAFF